This T cell receptor beta chain was obtained from a study of blood T cell repertoires in COVID-19. Study at large: Italy, Spain and the United States were the sources of the convalescent and acute COVID-19 samples. In each case, the material was cDNA or gDNA derived from T cells, B-cell-depleted T cells, or PBMCs.

Profiled with immunoSEQ multiplex PCR; TCRdb holds only in-frame clones, not every one. This table has a few hundred thousand clones, approximately 86% appearing once. Germline CDR1 MGHRA, CDR2 YSYEKL. V was cut by 3 bases and J by 6 bases, with 21 bases left in between. This CDR3 region has 16 residues. Participants, roughly 18 to 90 years old, spanned about 26 US areas. Participants' own reports of clinical history determined their cohort assignment. The sample taken for sequencing was PBMCs or T cells enriched from blood (not recorded which). This sequence joins TRBV4-1 and TRBJ2-7; maybe TRBD1 (8 bases). The clonotype comes from a woman in her forties with acute COVID-19. CDR3 bases: TGCGCCAGCAGCCACCCCGGACAGGGAGGGGTAGCCGAGCAGTACTTC. Its translation: CASSHPGQGGVAEQYF.